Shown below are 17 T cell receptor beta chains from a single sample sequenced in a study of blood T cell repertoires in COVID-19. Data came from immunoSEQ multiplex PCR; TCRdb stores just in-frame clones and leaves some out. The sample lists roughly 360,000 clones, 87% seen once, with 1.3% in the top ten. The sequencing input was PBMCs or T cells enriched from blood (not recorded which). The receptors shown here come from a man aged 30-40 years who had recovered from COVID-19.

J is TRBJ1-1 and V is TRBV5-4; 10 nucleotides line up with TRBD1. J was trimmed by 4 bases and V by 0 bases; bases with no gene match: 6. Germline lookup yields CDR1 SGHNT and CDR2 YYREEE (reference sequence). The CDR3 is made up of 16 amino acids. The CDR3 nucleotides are TGTGCCAGCAGCTTGGCAGGGACAGGGGACTTCACTGAAGCTTTCTTT. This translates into CASSLAGTGDFTEAFF.

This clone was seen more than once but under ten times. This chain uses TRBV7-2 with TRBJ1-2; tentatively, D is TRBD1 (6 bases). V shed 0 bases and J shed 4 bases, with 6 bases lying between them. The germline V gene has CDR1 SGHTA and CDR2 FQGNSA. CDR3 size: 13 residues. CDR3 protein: CASSLATGYGYTF. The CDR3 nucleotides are TGTGCCAGCAGCTTAGCGACAGGCTATGGCTACACCTTC.

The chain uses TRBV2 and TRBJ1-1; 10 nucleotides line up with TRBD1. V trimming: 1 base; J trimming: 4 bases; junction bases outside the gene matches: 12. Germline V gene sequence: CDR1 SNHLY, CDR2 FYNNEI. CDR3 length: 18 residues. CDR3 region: CASSEVGQGTWRGTEAFF. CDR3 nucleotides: TGTGCCAGCAGTGAAGTGGGACAGGGGACGTGGAGGGGCACTGAAGCTTTCTTT.

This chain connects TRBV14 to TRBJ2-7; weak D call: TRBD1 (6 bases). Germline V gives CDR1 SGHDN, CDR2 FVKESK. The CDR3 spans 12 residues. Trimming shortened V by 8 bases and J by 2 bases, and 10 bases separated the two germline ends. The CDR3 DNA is TGTGCCAGCGCTAAGGGGGCCTACGAGCAGTACTTC. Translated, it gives CASAKGAYEQYF.

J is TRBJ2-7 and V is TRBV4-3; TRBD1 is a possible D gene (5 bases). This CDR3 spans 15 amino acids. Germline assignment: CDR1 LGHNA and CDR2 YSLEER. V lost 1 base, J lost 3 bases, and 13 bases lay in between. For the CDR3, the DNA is TGCGCCAGCAGCCAAGGTAGAAGGGGCGTCTACGAGCAGTACTTC. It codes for CASSQGRRGVYEQYF.

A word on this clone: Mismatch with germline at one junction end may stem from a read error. CDR3: CASSQDYGGSYDEQFF. DNA for the CDR3: TGTGCCAGCAGCCAAGATTACGGCGGGTCCTACGATGAGCAGTTCTTC. This chain uses TRBV3-1 (or the pseudogene TRBV3-2) with TRBJ2-1, with a possible D match to TRBD2 (5 bases). The CDR3 consists of 16 residues. CDR1 LGHDT and CDR2 YNNKEL come from the germline V gene (reference sequence).

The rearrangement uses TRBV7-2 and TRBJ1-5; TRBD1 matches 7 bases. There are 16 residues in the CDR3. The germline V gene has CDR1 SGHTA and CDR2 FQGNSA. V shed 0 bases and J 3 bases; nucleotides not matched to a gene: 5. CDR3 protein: CASSLAARGINQPQHF. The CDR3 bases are TGTGCCAGCAGCTTAGCGGCCAGGGGGATCAATCAGCCCCAGCATTTT.

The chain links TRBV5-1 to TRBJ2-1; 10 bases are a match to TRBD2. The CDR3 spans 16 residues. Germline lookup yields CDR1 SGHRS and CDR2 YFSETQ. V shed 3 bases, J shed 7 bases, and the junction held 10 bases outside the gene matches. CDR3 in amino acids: CASSSQLAGWENEQFF. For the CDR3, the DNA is TGCGCCAGCAGCTCACAACTAGCGGGGTGGGAAAATGAGCAGTTCTTC.

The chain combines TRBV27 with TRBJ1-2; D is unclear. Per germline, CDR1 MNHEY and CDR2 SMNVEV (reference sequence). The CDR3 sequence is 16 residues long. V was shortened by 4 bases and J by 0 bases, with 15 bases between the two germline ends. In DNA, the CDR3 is TGTGCCAGCAGTTCCCCACGGACGGGAGCTAACTATGGCTACACCTTC. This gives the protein CASSSPRTGANYGYTF.

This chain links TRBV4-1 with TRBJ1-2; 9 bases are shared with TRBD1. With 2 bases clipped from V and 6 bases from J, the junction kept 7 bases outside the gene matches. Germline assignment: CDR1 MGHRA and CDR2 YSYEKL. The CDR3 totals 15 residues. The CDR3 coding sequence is TGCGCCAGCAGCCAACCGGGACAGGGAGTCCATGGCTACACCTTC. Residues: CASSQPGQGVHGYTF.

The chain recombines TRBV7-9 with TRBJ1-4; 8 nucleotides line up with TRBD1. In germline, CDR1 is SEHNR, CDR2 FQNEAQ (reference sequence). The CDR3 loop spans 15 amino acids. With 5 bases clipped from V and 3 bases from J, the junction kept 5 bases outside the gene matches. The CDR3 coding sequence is TGTGCCAGCAGCACCAAACAGGGGGCTAATGAAAAACTGTTTTTT. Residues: CASSTKQGANEKLFF.

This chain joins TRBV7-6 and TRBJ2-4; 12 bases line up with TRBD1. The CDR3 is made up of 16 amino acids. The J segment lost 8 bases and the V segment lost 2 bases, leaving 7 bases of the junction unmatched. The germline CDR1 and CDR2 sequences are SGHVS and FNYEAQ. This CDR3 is CASSLRDRGRRDIQYF. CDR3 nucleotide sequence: TGTGCCAGCAGCTTAAGGGACAGGGGGCGCAGGGACATTCAGTACTTC.

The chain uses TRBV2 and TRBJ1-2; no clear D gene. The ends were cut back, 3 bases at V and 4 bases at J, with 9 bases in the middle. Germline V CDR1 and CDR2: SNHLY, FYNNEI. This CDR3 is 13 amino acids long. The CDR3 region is CASSEGVSYGYTF. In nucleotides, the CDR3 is TGTGCCAGCAGTGAGGGAGTTTCCTATGGCTACACCTTC.

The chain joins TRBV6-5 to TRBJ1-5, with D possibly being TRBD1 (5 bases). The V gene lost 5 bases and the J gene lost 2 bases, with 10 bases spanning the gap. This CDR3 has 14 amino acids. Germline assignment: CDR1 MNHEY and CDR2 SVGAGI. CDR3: CASSIGGGNQPQHF. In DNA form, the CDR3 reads TGTGCCAGCAGTATCGGGGGTGGCAATCAGCCCCAGCATTTT.

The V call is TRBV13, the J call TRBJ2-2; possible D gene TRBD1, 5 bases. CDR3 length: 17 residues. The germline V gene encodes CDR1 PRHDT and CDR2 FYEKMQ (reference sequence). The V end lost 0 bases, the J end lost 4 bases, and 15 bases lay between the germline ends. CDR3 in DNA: TGTGCCAGCAGCTTAGGCTGGGGCCGGTCGGGCACCGGGGAGCTGTTTTTT. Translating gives CASSLGWGRSGTGELFF.

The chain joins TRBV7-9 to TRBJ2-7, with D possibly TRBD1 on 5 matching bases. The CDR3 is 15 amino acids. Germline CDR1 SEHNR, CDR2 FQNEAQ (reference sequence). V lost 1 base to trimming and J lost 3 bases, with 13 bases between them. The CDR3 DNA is TGTGCCAGCAGCTTAGAGGCCAGGGCAGGCTACGAGCAGTACTTC. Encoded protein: CASSLEARAGYEQYF.

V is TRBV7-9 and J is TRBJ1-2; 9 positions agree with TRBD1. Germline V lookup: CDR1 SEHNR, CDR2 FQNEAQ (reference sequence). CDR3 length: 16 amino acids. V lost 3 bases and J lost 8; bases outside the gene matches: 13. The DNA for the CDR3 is TGTGCCAGCAGCTTTATACAGGGGGCGCGTAGTGAAGGCTACACCTTC. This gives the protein CASSFIQGARSEGYTF.